Sequencing of this T cell receptor beta chain was carried out in a study of blood T cell repertoires in COVID-19. With 5 bases removed from V and 0 bases from J, the gap between germline ends came to 13 bases. Germline V CDR1 and CDR2: SEHNR, FQNEAQ (reference sequence). This CDR3 comprises 16 residues. Under the authors' procedure: Reference gene primer amplification gave estimated nucleated cell counts. Repertoires were generated with immunoSEQ multiplex PCR, while TCRdb's copy carries only in-frame clones and drops some. V and J calls and clone size come straight from that table; D and trimming were deduced from the DNA. The repertoire has around 250,000 clones, 70% to 90% of them found once; the top ten carry approximately 2%. The recovered donors of Cohort 3 showed two negative PCRs, clearance, or symptom resolution.

This sequence joins TRBV7-9 and TRBJ2-2, with D possibly TRBD2 on 6 matching bases. This TCR was recovered from a woman aged 45-65 years who had recovered from COVID-19. Sample: PBMCs or T cells enriched from blood (not recorded which). The DNA for the CDR3 is TGTGCCAGCAGCCTCCGGGACTCTACGAACACCGGGGAGCTGTTTTTT. Encoded protein: CASSLRDSTNTGELFF.